These 15 T cell receptor beta chains originate from one sample sequenced in a study of monozygotic twins with cystic fibrosis. Profiling relied on immunoSEQ multiplex PCR, and the TCRdb table lists in-frame clones only, not all of them. Of 25,000 to 35,000 clones listed, around 85% are singletons. Material for sequencing was blood. These receptors were taken from a girl aged 2-10 years with cystic fibrosis.

The rearrangement uses TRBV19 and TRBJ1-1; D is perhaps TRBD1 (5 bases). V lost 2 bases to trimming and J lost 4 bases, with 8 bases between them. Germline CDR1 and CDR2: LNHDA and SQIVND (reference sequence). CDR3 size: 13 residues. This chain's CDR3 is CASSIWGGTEAFF. Here the CDR3 DNA reads TGTGCCAGTAGTATATGGGGGGGCACTGAAGCTTTCTTT.

The V gene is TRBV11-2, the J gene TRBJ2-7; TRBD1 aligns across 10 bases. V gave up 2 bases and J gave up 2 bases; unmatched junction bases: 9. The CDR3 runs 17 residues. The V gene's germline CDR1 is SGHAT and CDR2 FQNNGV. The CDR3 region has the DNA TGTGCCAGCAGCTTATCCTCAGGGACAGGGGTCGCCTACGAGCAGTACTTC. Protein sequence: CASSLSSGTGVAYEQYF.

This clone was picked up one time. The CDR3 nucleotides are TGTGCCAGCAGTACTTCCAGTCGGGAGCAGTTCTTC. Its protein is CASSTSSREQFF. This sequence joins TRBV27 and TRBJ2-1; no definite D call. V gave up 5 bases and J gave up 10 bases, with 12 bases separating them. The CDR3 sequence is 12 residues long. Germline CDR1 MNHEY, CDR2 SMNVEV (reference sequence).

This clone was observed a few times. The chain links TRBV6-1 to TRBJ1-2, with 10 bases lining up with TRBD1. V lost 10 bases, J lost 5 bases, and 10 bases stayed unmatched. Per germline, CDR1 MNHNS and CDR2 SASEGT. This CDR3 has 14 amino acids. CDR3 DNA: TGTGCCACCTTCCCGGGACAGGGGAGGTATGGCTACACCTTC. Protein: CATFPGQGRYGYTF.

The V and J genes are TRBV27 and TRBJ1-1, with TRBD1 as a possible D gene (5 bases). V was pared by 3 bases and J by 4 bases, with 15 bases between. This CDR3 contains 15 residues. Germline V gene lookup returns CDR1 MNHEY and CDR2 SMNVEV (reference sequence). The CDR3 loop reads CASSFYGAWATEAFF. DNA of the CDR3: TGTGCCAGCAGTTTTTACGGGGCGTGGGCCACTGAAGCTTTCTTT.

This sequence joins TRBV7-9 and TRBJ2-7, with D hard to call. Germline CDR1 SEHNR, CDR2 FQNEAQ (reference sequence). With 4 bases removed from V and 3 bases from J, the gap between germline ends came to 13 bases. This CDR3 is built from 14 residues. CDR3 nucleotide sequence: TGTGCCAGCAGCTCTGTATCTCTAAACTACGAGCAGTACTTC. Translated, it gives CASSSVSLNYEQYF. The full variable domain, completed using reference TRBV7-9 and TRBJ2-7, is DTGVSQNPRHKITKRGQNVTFRCDPISEHNRLYWYRQTLGQGPEFLTYFQNEAQLEKSRLLSDRFSAERPKGSFSTLEIQRTEQGDSAMYLCASSSVSLNYEQYFGPGTRLTVT.

This sequence joins TRBV19 and TRBJ1-1; D is uncertain. This CDR3 has 14 residues. Germline values: CDR1 LNHDA, CDR2 SQIVND (reference sequence). V was shortened by 3 bases and J by 1 base, with 9 bases between the two germline ends. CDR3 sequence reads: CASSIYSENTEAFF. DNA of the CDR3: TGTGCCAGTAGTATCTACAGTGAGAACACTGAAGCTTTCTTT.

This chain uses TRBV5-1 with TRBJ2-7, with 10 nucleotides matching TRBD1. This CDR3 is built from 16 residues. CDR1 and CDR2 (germline): SGHRS, YFSETQ. After removal of 0 bases from V and 7 bases from J, the junction contained 10 bases not matched to a gene. The CDR3 sequence is CASSLGSGTGVGEQYF. CDR3 DNA sequence: TGCGCCAGCAGCTTGGGTAGTGGGACAGGGGTCGGGGAGCAGTACTTC. The full variable domain, completed using reference TRBV5-1 and TRBJ2-7, is KAGVTQTPRYLIKTRGQQVTLSCSPISGHRSVSWYQQTPGQGLQFLFEYFSETQRNKGNFPGRFSGRQFSNSRSEMNVSTLELGDSALYLCASSLGSGTGVGEQYFGPGTRLTVT.

DNA for the CDR3: TGTGCCAGCAGCCCTGGACGTGACTCTGGAAACACCATATATTTT. It encodes CASSPGRDSGNTIYF. The chain couples TRBV6-1 to TRBJ1-3; D remains unclear. Germline CDR1 reads MNHNS; CDR2 reads SASEGT. V was pared by 6 bases and J by 0 bases, with 12 bases between. There are 15 residues in the CDR3.

The rearrangement uses TRBV20-1 and TRBJ2-4, with no clear D. V lost 0 bases and J 8 bases, leaving 5 bases between the germline ends. The CDR3 contains 11 residues. Germline CDR1 is DFQATT and CDR2 is SNEGSKA (reference sequence). In DNA, the CDR3 is TGCAGTGCTAGAGACGGTCACATTCAGTACTTC. Amino acids: CSARDGHIQYF.

The chain's CDR3 is CAISESVDPKLFF. CDR3 bases: TGTGCCATCAGTGAGTCGGTTGACCCAAAACTGTTTTTT. The chain combines TRBV10-3 with TRBJ1-4, with D uncertain. Trimming shortened V by 0 bases and J by 10 bases, and 9 bases separated the two germline ends. This CDR3 spans 13 amino acids. Per germline, CDR1 ENHRY and CDR2 SYGVKD.

This clone was counted a few times. This chain joins TRBV6-5 and TRBJ1-1, with D hard to call. CDR3 size: 13 residues. The germline V gene has CDR1 MNHEY and CDR2 SVGAGI. Trimming stripped 2 bases from V and 3 bases from J, with 7 bases between. CDR3 region: CASSYIGDTEAFF. CDR3 nucleotide sequence: TGTGCCAGCAGTTACATCGGCGACACTGAAGCTTTCTTT.

V usage is TRBV5-1 and J usage is TRBJ1-1; unclear D gene. V lost 4 bases and J lost 2, with 9 bases in between. The CDR3 has 13 residues. From germline, CDR1 is SGHRS and CDR2 YFSETQ. CDR3: CASSVPPNTEAFF. CDR3 DNA: TGCGCCAGCAGCGTGCCACCCAACACTGAAGCTTTCTTT. The complete variable domain, with remaining parts taken from reference TRBV5-1 and TRBJ1-1, reads KAGVTQTPRYLIKTRGQQVTLSCSPISGHRSVSWYQQTPGQGLQFLFEYFSETQRNKGNFPGRFSGRQFSNSRSEMNVSTLELGDSALYLCASSVPPNTEAFFGQGTRLTVV.

The chain uses TRBV6-5 and TRBJ1-1; no clear D. The CDR3 extends over 13 amino acids. Trimming removed 2 bases from V and 6 bases from J, with 10 bases in between. Germline assignment: CDR1 MNHEY and CDR2 SVGAGI. The CDR3 is CASSYGPGAEAFF. As DNA, the CDR3 is TGTGCCAGCAGTTACGGTCCCGGGGCTGAAGCTTTCTTT.

This clone was seen a few times. CDR3 coding DNA: TGTGCTGGGACAGGGGAGGGCACTGAAGCTTTCTTT. This codes for CAGTGEGTEAFF. The chain uses TRBV2 and TRBJ1-1, with TRBD1 matching over 10 bases. This CDR3 comprises 12 residues. CDR1 SNHLY and CDR2 FYNNEI come from the germline V gene. Combining the CDR3 with reference TRBV2 and TRBJ1-1 gives the whole variable domain EPEVTQTPSHQVTQMGQEVILRCVPISNHLYFYWYRQILGQKVEFLVSFYNNEISEKSEIFDDQFSVERPDGSNFTLKIRSTKLEDSAMYFCAGTGEGTEAFFGQGTRLTVV.